A selection of T cell receptor beta chains follows, all from one sample in a study of blood T cell repertoires in COVID-19. Libraries were prepared by immunoSEQ multiplex PCR; TCRdb keeps only in-frame clonotypes and omits some of them. The data hold about 270,000 clones, with 86% observed a single time. The specimen was peripheral blood. Receptors were obtained from a man aged 35-49 years with active or convalescent COVID-19. CDR3s include the opening cysteine and the closing phenylalanine or tryptophan. A D gene is named only where the DNA matches it firmly. Not all rows give a size; the values are once, few, many and, for expanded clones, a class.

-	-	TRBJ1-2	TRBV3-1/TRBV3-2	CASSQEGGVPGYTF	TGTGCCAGCAGCCAAGAAGGGGGGGTCCCGGGCTACACCTTC
TRBD1	-	TRBJ2-1	TRBV5-4	CASLYRGASENEQFF	TGTGCCAGCCTCTACAGGGGGGCGTCGGAAAATGAGCAGTTCTTC
TRBD2	few	TRBJ2-6	TRBV4-1	CASSLTSGSFSGANVLTF	TGCGCCAGCAGCCTGACTAGCGGGTCGTTCTCTGGGGCCAACGTCCTGACTTTC
-	-	TRBJ1-5	TRBV5-1	CASSYDSLSQPQHF	TGCGCCAGCAGCTATGACAGTCTAAGTCAGCCCCAGCATTTT
-	-	TRBJ2-1	TRBV21-1	CASSKMEGLAGYNEQFF	TGTGCCAGCAGCAAAATGGAGGGACTAGCGGGATACAATGAGCAGTTCTTC
-	-	TRBJ2-3	TRBV28	CASSFLRRSTQYF	TGTGCCAGCAGTTTTCTGCGTCGAAGTACGCAGTATTTT
-	-	TRBJ1-2	TRBV2	CASSEVEQGHGYTF	TGTGCCAGCAGTGAAGTAGAACAGGGTCATGGCTACACCTTC
-	-	TRBJ2-7	TRBV15	CATSRERLDLREQYF	TGTGCCACCAGCAGGGAGAGGCTAGATCTGAGGGAGCAGTACTTC
-	-	TRBJ2-2	TRBV19	CASRTVAVLTGELFF	TGTGCCAGTAGAACTGTAGCGGTACTCACCGGGGAGCTGTTTTTT
-	-	TRBJ1-4	TRBV13	CASSLVSQGGEKLFF	TGTGCCAGCAGCTTAGTAAGCCAGGGAGGTGAAAAACTGTTTTTT
TRBD2	once	TRBJ2-2	TRBV7-7	CASGLGTNTGELFF	TGTGCTAGCGGGCTCGGGACGAACACCGGGGAGCTGTTTTTT
TRBD2	-	TRBJ2-2	TRBV5-1	CASSLRSLAGGSNTGELFF	TGCGCCAGCAGCCTGAGATCCCTAGCGGGGGGCTCGAACACCGGGGAGCTGTTTTTT